These 26 T cell receptor beta chains came from one sample sequenced in a study of blood T cell repertoires in COVID-19. Only in-frame clones appear in the TCRdb table, and some are missing; sequencing was by immunoSEQ multiplex PCR. The table has 200,000 or so clones, approximately 90% seen once. The sequenced sample was peripheral blood. Receptors were obtained from a man aged 65 to 85 with active or convalescent COVID-19.

The J gene is TRBJ2-2, the V gene TRBV10-1, with D maybe TRBD2 (6 bases). V was clipped by 4 bases and J by 6 bases, with 12 bases between them. The CDR3 loop spans 14 amino acids. Per the germline V gene, CDR1 is WNHNN and CDR2 is SYGVQD (reference sequence). This CDR3 is CASSGELASGELFF. The CDR3 coding sequence is TGCGCCAGCAGTGGTGAACTAGCCTCCGGGGAGCTGTTTTTT.

The chain has TRBV3-1 (or the pseudogene TRBV3-2) and TRBJ2-6, with D possibly TRBD1 on 6 matching bases. The CDR3 runs to 18 residues. V was cut by 3 bases and J by 0 bases, with 15 bases left in between. The germline V gene has CDR1 LGHDT and CDR2 YNNKEL (reference sequence). The CDR3 nucleotides read TGTGCCAGCAGCCAGAGGGACAACCCGGGCTCTGGGGCCAACGTCCTGACTTTC. Translating gives CASSQRDNPGSGANVLTF.

This clone was seen a single time. This rearrangement joins TRBV6-1 to TRBJ1-5; 7 bases match TRBD1. The length of the CDR3 is 16 residues. J was trimmed by 1 base and V by 3 bases; bases with no gene match: 6. CDR1 is MNHNS and CDR2 is SASEGT in the germline V gene. CDR3 sequence (DNA): TGTGCCAGCAGTGATACTACAGGGGTGAGCAATCAGCCCCAGCATTTT. Encoded protein: CASSDTTGVSNQPQHF.

This clone showed up just once. The identical CDR3 is also encoded by other nucleotide sequences in the sample. The chain recombines TRBV18 with TRBJ1-1, with D possibly being TRBD1 (5 bases). Trimming left V 0 bases short and J 1 base short, with 9 bases between. In germline, CDR1 is KGHSH, CDR2 LQKENI. The CDR3 is 15 residues long. The CDR3 DNA sequence: TGTGCCAGCTCACCACCGGGAGGGGCGAACACTGAAGCTTTCTTT. This translates into CASSPPGGANTEAFF.

The gene calls are TRBV5-6 and TRBJ2-1, with 10 bases that match TRBD2. The CDR3 consists of 16 residues. Trimming removed 1 base from V and 9 bases from J; junction bases left unmatched: 10. Germline V gene lookup returns CDR1 SGHDT and CDR2 YYEEEE. The CDR3 region is CASSLRLSGGPPEQFF. The CDR3 region has the DNA TGTGCCAGCAGCTTGCGCCTTAGCGGGGGGCCCCCTGAGCAGTTCTTC.

The V call is TRBV18, the J call TRBJ2-1; 15 bases match TRBD2. The germline V gene encodes CDR1 KGHSH and CDR2 LQKENI. Trimming took 2 bases from V and 8 from J; bases not matched to a gene: 1. The CDR3 extends over 15 amino acids. The CDR3 loop reads CASSPWTSGRDEQFF. The CDR3 region has the DNA TGTGCCAGCTCACCATGGACTAGCGGGAGGGATGAGCAGTTCTTC.

The chain uses TRBV5-1 and TRBJ1-2, with TRBD1 matching 8 bases. With V trimmed by 4 bases and J by 8 bases, 13 bases remained unmatched. CDR1 and CDR2 (germline): SGHRS, YFSETQ. This CDR3 region has 15 residues. CDR3: CASSLDLDRVGGYTF. CDR3 coding DNA: TGCGCCAGCAGCCTTGACTTGGACAGGGTGGGCGGCTACACCTTC.

V gene TRBV29-1 combines with J gene TRBJ2-1; D ambiguous. V was clipped by 1 base and J by 4 bases, with 11 bases between them. Germline V gene data show CDR1 as SQVTM and CDR2 as ANQGSEA. CDR3 length: 14 residues. The CDR3 sequence: CSVEVAVIYNEQFF. CDR3 sequence (DNA): TGCAGCGTTGAAGTCGCAGTGATTTACAATGAGCAGTTCTTC.

The V and J genes are TRBV10-2 and TRBJ2-3; 8 nucleotides align to TRBD2. The CDR3 is made up of 15 amino acids. Germline CDR1 and CDR2: WSHSY and SAAADI. The J segment lost 1 base and the V segment lost 1 base, leaving 1 base of the junction unmatched. The CDR3 sequence is CASSELGLGTDTQYF. The DNA of the CDR3 is TGCGCCAGCAGTGAGTTGGGACTAGGCACAGATACGCAGTATTTT.

This clone appeared a few times. This rearrangement joins TRBV11-2 to TRBJ1-4; TRBD1 aligns across 10 bases. V trimming: 3 bases; J trimming: 8 bases; junction bases outside the gene matches: 9. Germline-derived CDR1 and CDR2 are SGHAT and FQNNGV. The CDR3 is 16 residues long. The CDR3 is CASSLLDRGPWEKLFF. Here the CDR3 DNA reads TGTGCCAGCAGCTTGCTCGACAGGGGGCCATGGGAAAAACTGTTTTTT. The whole variable domain, filled in from reference TRBV11-2 and TRBJ1-4, reads EAGVAQSPRYKIIEKRQSVAFWCNPISGHATLYWYQQILGQGPKLLIQFQNNGVVDDSQLPKDRFSAERLKGVDSTLKIQPAKLEDSAVYLCASSLLDRGPWEKLFFGSGTQLSVL.

The chain uses TRBV9 and TRBJ2-3; TRBD2 matches at 13 bases. The CDR3 has 16 residues. CDR1 and CDR2 from the germline V gene are SGDLS and YYNGEE. After removal of 4 bases from V and 2 bases from J, the junction contained 4 bases not matched to a gene. CDR3 coding DNA: TGTGCCAGCAGCATGACTAGCGGGGGGCACACAGATACGCAGTATTTT. Protein product: CASSMTSGGHTDTQYF. Supplemented by reference TRBV9 and TRBJ2-3, the full variable domain reads DSGVTQTPKHLITATGQRVTLRCSPRSGDLSVYWYQQSLDQGLQFLIQYYNGEERAKGNILERFSAQQFPDLHSELNLSSLELGDSALYFCASSMTSGGHTDTQYFGPGTRLTVL.

V gene TRBV7-2 combines with J gene TRBJ1-2, with 8 bases aligning to TRBD1. Germline CDR1 and CDR2: SGHTA and FQGNSA. V dropped 5 bases and J dropped 5; count of bases not matched to a gene: 10. This CDR3 spans 15 amino acids. The CDR3 region is CASSVETGVSYGYTF. CDR3 coding DNA: TGTGCCAGCAGCGTCGAGACAGGGGTTTCTTATGGCTACACCTTC.

The rearrangement links TRBV5-4 to TRBJ1-3; 8 bases fit TRBD1. V gave up 0 bases and J gave up 8 bases; unmatched junction bases: 4. Germline V gene sequence: CDR1 SGHNT, CDR2 YYREEE (reference sequence). The CDR3 has 14 residues. The CDR3 here is CASSLDRGADTIYF. DNA of the CDR3: TGTGCCAGCAGCTTGGACAGGGGGGCTGACACCATATATTTT. The entire variable domain, with the rest obtained from reference TRBV5-4 and TRBJ1-3, is as follows: ETGVTQSPTHLIKTRGQQVTLRCSSQSGHNTVSWYQQALGQGPQFIFQYYREEENGRGNFPPRFSGLQFPNYSSELNVNALELDDSALYLCASSLDRGADTIYFGEGSWLTVV.

The rearrangement joins TRBV5-1 to TRBJ2-5; D perhaps matches TRBD2 (6 bases). CDR3 length: 14 residues. The germline V and J ends were trimmed by 2 bases and 1 base, with 9 bases remaining between them. CDR1 and CDR2 (germline): SGHRS, YFSETQ. The CDR3 DNA follows: TGCGCCAGCAGCTTCGGGAGAGGCCAAGAGACCCAGTACTTC. Translating gives CASSFGRGQETQYF.

This chain uses TRBV18 with TRBJ1-3; D ambiguous. Trimming stripped 4 bases from V and 0 bases from J, with 13 bases between. The CDR3 is 16 residues long. Looked up from germline, CDR1 is KGHSH and CDR2 is LQKENI. The CDR3 sequence: CASSRIAVNSGNTIYF. CDR3 DNA sequence: TGTGCCAGCTCACGAATCGCAGTTAACTCTGGAAACACCATATATTTT. The entire variable domain, with the rest obtained from reference TRBV18 and TRBJ1-3, is as follows: NAGVMQNPRHLVRRRGQEARLRCSPMKGHSHVYWYRQLPEEGLKFMVYLQKENIIDESGMPKERFSAEFPKEGPSILRIQQVVRGDSAAYFCASSRIAVNSGNTIYFGEGSWLTVV.

The V gene is TRBV6-5, the J gene TRBJ2-7, with 8 bases identical to TRBD2. Germline V lookup: CDR1 MNHEY, CDR2 SVGAGI. The CDR3 covers 11 residues. J lost 6 bases, V lost 6 bases, and 1 base had no gene match. CDR3 sequence reads: CASSLAGEQYF. CDR3 in DNA: TGTGCCAGCAGCCTAGCGGGCGAGCAGTACTTC.

The chain joins TRBV4-1 to TRBJ2-3; 10 nucleotides match TRBD2. Germline-derived CDR1 and CDR2 are MGHRA and YSYEKL. Germline trimming cut 2 bases from V and 2 bases from J; bases unmatched to any gene: 4. The CDR3 has 16 amino acids. The DNA of the CDR3 is TGCGCCAGCAGCCAACTAAGCGGGAGGGCCACAGATACGCAGTATTTT. Translated, it gives CASSQLSGRATDTQYF.

The rearrangement uses TRBV3-1 (or the pseudogene TRBV3-2) and TRBJ2-7; possibly TRBD1 for D (6 bases). Trimming removed 5 bases from V and 0 bases from J, with 11 bases in between. This CDR3 contains 14 residues. Per germline, CDR1 LGHDT and CDR2 YNNKEL (reference sequence). CDR3 sequence: CASSLGQTSYEQYF. For the CDR3, the DNA is TGTGCCAGCAGCTTGGGACAAACCTCCTACGAGCAGTACTTC.

This chain joins TRBV9 and TRBJ2-5, with 9 bases matching TRBD2. This CDR3 region has 15 residues. Losses at the gene ends were 0 bases for V and 3 bases for J; bases not matched to a gene: 3. Germline CDR1 reads SGDLS; CDR2 reads YYNGEE. CDR3 loop: CASSVDSGGKETQYF. The CDR3 DNA is TGTGCCAGCAGCGTAGATAGCGGGGGTAAAGAGACCCAGTACTTC.

V usage is TRBV7-2 and J usage is TRBJ1-2; D is unclear. Germline V gene sequence: CDR1 SGHTA, CDR2 FQGNSA. The CDR3 sequence is 16 residues long. V was cut by 3 bases and J by 8 bases, with 22 bases left in between. CDR3 sequence (DNA): TGTGCCAGCAGCTTCCCTCAAGGTCGGGTGGTCCGGGGCTACACCTTC. Translated: CASSFPQGRVVRGYTF.

The V gene is TRBV5-1, the J gene TRBJ1-1; no firm D call. Trimming cost V 1 base and J 1 base, with 11 bases left between them. The CDR3 length is 15 residues. CDR1 is SGHRS, CDR2 YFSETQ, per germline. The CDR3 is CASSLLVAGNTEAFF. CDR3 coding DNA: TGCGCCAGCAGCTTGTTAGTTGCGGGGAACACTGAAGCTTTCTTT.

The rearrangement links TRBV7-9 to TRBJ1-4; 8 bases match TRBD1. CDR1 and CDR2 (germline): SEHNR, FQNEAQ (reference sequence). The trim removed 6 bases at V and 5 bases at J, leaving 8 bases unmatched. CDR3 length: 15 amino acids. The CDR3 nucleotides are TGTGCCAGCAGATCCCAACAGGGGGAGAATGAAAAACTGTTTTTT. Translating gives CASRSQQGENEKLFF.

J is TRBJ2-5 and V is TRBV5-5, with D perhaps matching TRBD1 (5 bases). Looked up from germline, CDR1 is SGHKS and CDR2 is YYEKEE (reference sequence). V lost 3 bases to trimming and J lost 5 bases, with 20 bases between them. The CDR3 has 16 amino acids. For the CDR3, the DNA is TGTGCCAGCAGCTCCCCCCTAATAGGGGCGGCGGAGACCCAGTACTTC. Protein product: CASSSPLIGAAETQYF. Full variable domain (rest looked up from reference TRBV5-5 and TRBJ2-5): DAGVTQSPTHLIKTRGQQVTLRCSPISGHKSVSWYQQVLGQGPQFIFQYYEKEERGRGNFPDRFSARQFPNYSSELNVNALLLGDSALYLCASSSPLIGAAETQYFGPGTRLLVL.

V is TRBV2 and J is TRBJ1-3; no firm D call. Germline V gene sequence: CDR1 SNHLY, CDR2 FYNNEI. The length of the CDR3 is 15 residues. V dropped 2 bases and J dropped 1 base, with 9 bases sitting between them. The CDR3 sequence is CASSEMARSGNTIYF. The CDR3 coding sequence is TGTGCCAGCAGTGAAATGGCTCGATCTGGAAACACCATATATTTT. The variable domain in full, completed from reference TRBV2 and TRBJ1-3, reads EPEVTQTPSHQVTQMGQEVILRCVPISNHLYFYWYRQILGQKVEFLVSFYNNEISEKSEIFDDQFSVERPDGSNFTLKIRSTKLEDSAMYFCASSEMARSGNTIYFGEGSWLTVV.

The V and J genes are TRBV20-1 and TRBJ1-2; no clear D gene. This CDR3 comprises 11 residues. V shed 3 bases and J shed 7 bases, with 9 bases lying between them. CDR1 is DFQATT and CDR2 is SNEGSKA in the germline V gene (reference sequence). This CDR3 is CSASLGGGYTF. The DNA of the CDR3 is TGCAGTGCTAGCCTGGGAGGTGGCTACACCTTC.

The gene calls are TRBV5-4 and TRBJ1-2; 10 bases map to TRBD1. This CDR3 has 15 amino acids. Germline trimming cut 3 bases from V and 1 base from J; bases unmatched to any gene: 3. Germline loops: CDR1 SGHNT, CDR2 YYREEE (reference sequence). Written as DNA, the CDR3 is TGTGCCAGCAGCTCCGGGACAGGGGTTAACTATGGCTACACCTTC. This translates into CASSSGTGVNYGYTF.